The sequence of this TCR beta chain was determined in a study of blood T cell repertoires in COVID-19. Study-wide context: Whether acute or convalescent, the COVID-19 samples came from the United States, Italy and Spain. T cells, B-cell-depleted T cells, or PBMCs provided the cDNA or gDNA that served as material.

In the original workflow: From reference gene primer amplification, estimates of nucleated cell counts were derived. Data came from immunoSEQ multiplex PCR; TCRdb stores just in-frame clones and leaves some out. V and J calls and clone size follow that table, whereas D and trimming were derived from the DNA. The table records more than 100,000 clones, more than 85% of them present only once. V lost 2 bases and J lost 7; bases outside the gene matches: 4. In germline, CDR1 is SGHRS, CDR2 YFSETQ. The CDR3 is 15 residues long. The material sequenced was peripheral blood. The TCR was taken from a human donor in a cohort sampled during active COVID-19. The gene calls are TRBV5-1 and TRBJ2-1, with 12 bases aligning to TRBD2. CDR3 DNA: TGCGCCAGCAGCTTACTAGCGGGAGGAGGGAATGAGCAGTTCTTC. Its protein is CASSLLAGGGNEQFF.